A single sample is the source of the 15 T cell receptor beta chains below, sequenced in a study of cytomegalovirus exposure and HLA in healthy donors. The PCR had 60 Vbeta and 13 Jbeta primers. Some clones are missing from TCRdb's copy, which holds only in-frame ones; the method was immunoSEQ multiplex PCR. The sample has approximately 99,000 clones, approximately 85% seen once. Source material: PBMCs. These receptors were collected from a middle-aged man in good health and CMV-seropositive.

V gene TRBV5-1 combines with J gene TRBJ2-4; D may be TRBD1 (5 bases). V gave up 0 bases and J gave up 4 bases, with 8 bases separating them. The CDR3 extends over 14 amino acids. Looked up from germline, CDR1 is SGHRS and CDR2 is YFSETQ. The CDR3 region has the DNA TGCGCCAGCAGCTTGGGACAGCGAAAAAACATTCAGTACTTC. Amino acids: CASSLGQRKNIQYF.

The V call is TRBV7-7, the J call TRBJ2-3; 7 nucleotides agree with TRBD2. J gave up 4 bases and V 5 bases, and 3 bases lay outside the gene matches. The CDR3 contains 13 residues. Germline V gene lookup returns CDR1 SSHAT and CDR2 FNYEAQ (reference sequence). CDR3 bases: TGTGCCAGCAGCACTGGGAGGGCAGATACGCAGTATTTT. Amino acids: CASSTGRADTQYF.

This chain links TRBV5-4 with TRBJ2-6; a possible D gene is TRBD2 (6 bases). The CDR3 is made up of 17 amino acids. Germline values: CDR1 SGHNT, CDR2 YYREEE (reference sequence). Trimming stripped 4 bases from V and 4 bases from J, with 18 bases between. The CDR3 DNA sequence: TGTGCCAGCAGCAACCTTGGACTAAAGTCCGGGGCCAACGTCCTGACTTTC. Protein: CASSNLGLKSGANVLTF.

The J gene is TRBJ2-7, the V gene TRBV5-4; 8 positions agree with TRBD2. V lost 1 base and J lost 7; bases outside the gene matches: 10. Germline V gene sequence: CDR1 SGHNT, CDR2 YYREEE (reference sequence). The CDR3 sequence is 15 residues long. The CDR3: CASSLSVSGAQEQYF. CDR3 nucleotide sequence: TGTGCCAGCAGCTTGTCGGTTAGCGGGGCGCAAGAGCAGTACTTC.

Concerning this clone itself: A junction boundary mismatches the germline segment, possibly from a read error. As DNA, the CDR3 is TGTGCCAGTAGTGGACAGGGTTTAGCCAAAAACAGTCAGTACTTC. This sequence encodes CASSGQGLAKNSQYF. The genes are TRBV19 and TRBJ2-4; 8 bases are a match to TRBD1. There are 15 residues in the CDR3. Per germline, CDR1 LNHDA and CDR2 SQIVND (reference sequence).

This clone occurred a few times. Other DNA sequences from this sample encode an identical CDR3 as well. V usage is TRBV18 and J usage is TRBJ2-7; D perhaps matches TRBD2 (6 bases). Germline V gives CDR1 KGHSH, CDR2 LQKENI. The ends were cut back, 3 bases at V and 4 bases at J, with 7 bases in the middle. CDR3 length: 12 amino acids. The CDR3 spells CASSPGGYEQYF. The CDR3 coding sequence is TGTGCCAGCTCACCGGGGGGATACGAGCAGTACTTC.

The DNA of the CDR3 is TGTGCCAGCTCACCACAGGGACACCTGAACACTGAAGCTTTCTTT. Amino acids: CASSPQGHLNTEAFF. This chain connects TRBV18 to TRBJ1-1, with D tentatively TRBD1 (6 bases). The V end was cut by 1 base, the J end by 0 bases, with 9 bases between. CDR3 length: 15 residues. Germline loops: CDR1 KGHSH, CDR2 LQKENI.

This chain links TRBV10-2 with TRBJ2-7; D gene ambiguous. From germline, CDR1 is WSHSY and CDR2 SAAADI. V was trimmed by 6 bases and J by 3 bases, leaving 15 bases between them. The CDR3 has 14 amino acids. The CDR3 spells CASSATLGSYEQYF. In nucleotides, the CDR3 is TGCGCCAGCAGCGCCACCCTAGGCAGCTACGAGCAGTACTTC.

The chain is built from TRBV6-6 and TRBJ2-1; 7 bases fit TRBD2. The CDR3 has 14 amino acids. In germline, CDR1 is MNHNY, CDR2 SVGAGI (reference sequence). Trimming at V came to 6 bases and at J to 8 bases, leaving 10 bases not matched to a gene. The CDR3 is CASSRTSGLDEQFF. The CDR3 region has the DNA TGTGCCAGCAGCAGGACTAGTGGGCTCGATGAGCAGTTCTTC.

The rearrangement joins TRBV7-6 to TRBJ2-3, with 7 bases fitting TRBD2. The V gene end was trimmed by 2 bases and the J gene end by 0 bases; junction bases not matched to a gene: 2. CDR1 and CDR2 from the germline V gene are SGHVS and FNYEAQ. The CDR3 extends over 15 amino acids. In DNA, the CDR3 is TGTGCCAGCAGCTTAAGCGGGACTAGCACAGATACGCAGTATTTT. The encoded protein is CASSLSGTSTDTQYF.

The rearrangement uses TRBV11-2 and TRBJ2-7; maybe TRBD2 (7 bases). Germline loops: CDR1 SGHAT, CDR2 FQNNGV. This CDR3 spans 15 amino acids. Between the trimmed V and J ends, which lost 6 bases and 2 bases, there was a span of 17 bases. The CDR3 loop is CASRLGGTPTYEQYF. In DNA form, the CDR3 reads TGTGCCAGCAGGCTCGGGGGGACACCTACCTACGAGCAGTACTTC.

This clone was picked up one time. The rearrangement links TRBV6-1 to TRBJ1-3; 8 nucleotides line up with TRBD1. The J segment lost 3 bases and the V segment lost 1 base, leaving 5 bases of the junction unmatched. CDR1 and CDR2 (germline): MNHNS, SASEGT. This CDR3 has 16 amino acids. The CDR3 DNA sequence: TGTGCCAGCAGTGAAGGACAGGGGAGACTTGGAAACACCATATATTTT. This translates into CASSEGQGRLGNTIYF.

The rearrangement joins TRBV27 to TRBJ2-2, with D possibly being TRBD2 (5 bases). V lost 6 bases to trimming and J lost 4 bases, with 6 bases between them. Germline V lookup: CDR1 MNHEY, CDR2 SMNVEV (reference sequence). The CDR3 contains 12 residues. This CDR3 is CASRRATGELFF. The CDR3 DNA is TGTGCCAGCAGGAGGGCCACCGGGGAGCTGTTTTTT.

The chain has TRBV19 and TRBJ2-1; 7 bases match TRBD2. The J segment lost 4 bases and the V segment lost 3 bases, leaving 9 bases of the junction unmatched. Germline assignment: CDR1 LNHDA and CDR2 SQIVND (reference sequence). This CDR3 is 16 amino acids long. Here the CDR3 reads CASSIGLAGRYNEQFF. The CDR3 DNA reads TGTGCCAGTAGTATCGGGCTAGCCGGGAGGTACAATGAGCAGTTCTTC. The variable domain in full, completed from reference TRBV19 and TRBJ2-1, reads DGGITQSPKYLFRKEGQNVTLSCEQNLNHDAMYWYRQDPGQGLRLIYYSQIVNDFQKGDIAEGYSVSREKKESFPLTVTSAQKNPTAFYLCASSIGLAGRYNEQFFGPGTRLTVL.

The rearrangement joins TRBV6-1 to TRBJ1-5; unclear D gene. The length of the CDR3 is 15 residues. V dropped 7 bases and J dropped 3 bases, with 16 bases sitting between them. The germline V gene has CDR1 MNHNS and CDR2 SASEGT. CDR3 sequence: CASNERPDDNQPQHF. Here the CDR3 DNA reads TGTGCCAGCAACGAGCGCCCAGATGACAATCAGCCCCAGCATTTT.